The clone carrying this T cell receptor (beta chain) occurred a few times. Its antigen remains unknown. V lost 4 bases and J 8 bases, leaving 15 bases between the germline ends. The germline V gene has CDR1 SGHRS and CDR2 YFSETQ. CDR3 length equals 13 residues. The data derive from a study of Graves' ophthalmopathy and Graves' hyperthyroidism. Hyperthyroidism qualified as stable when ophthalmopathy did not develop within 18 months of follow-up. Whole-study results and caveats: Ophthalmopathy progression predictions by the model showed about 75% specificity and approximately 69% sensitivity. Stable hyperthyroidism and ophthalmopathy were told apart by a 13-signature model, which achieved almost 90% sensitivity and roughly 80% specificity.

Amplified material comprised TCR beta CDR3 regions derived from RNA transcripts. The library came from an HTBI-primed first-round RT-PCR and a second-round multiplex PCR. Using its own MiXCR run on the multiplex PCR reads, TCRdb lists one record per CDR3 protein. The data contain hundreds of thousands of distinct CDR3 sequences, 20% to 25% of them singletons. The sample comprised peripheral blood. The TCR originated in a woman in her late teens or twenties with stable Graves' hyperthyroidism. Some clones in this sample may be carry-over from other donors' samples. V and J are TRBV5-1 and TRBJ1-2; possibly TRBD1 for D (6 bases). The CDR3 protein is CASSLQGSRGYTF. CDR3 sequence (DNA): TGCGCCAGCAGCCTACAGGGCTCGCGAGGCTACACCTTC.